The 2 T cell receptor beta chains in this list originate from one sample, sequenced in a study of T cell responses to AZD1222 COVID-19 vaccine. The assay was immunoSEQ multiplex PCR, and TCRdb's table has in-frame clones only and misses some. The sample lists 100,000 to 130,000 clones, roughly nine tenths seen once, with approximately 7% in the top ten. This specimen consisted of peripheral blood, obtained on day 0 of AZD1222 vaccination. All receptors come from an adult in good health.

This chain joins TRBV7-8 and TRBJ2-7; D not certain. Looked up from germline, CDR1 is SGHVS and CDR2 is FQNEAQ. With 0 bases removed from V and 4 bases from J, the gap between germline ends came to 10 bases. The CDR3 spans 14 residues. The CDR3 sequence is CASSLAQERYEQYF. As DNA, the CDR3 is TGTGCCAGCAGCTTAGCTCAGGAAAGATACGAGCAGTACTTC.

V and J are TRBV7-2 and TRBJ1-6, with D possibly matching TRBD1 (6 bases). CDR1 is SGHTA, CDR2 FQGNSA, per germline. The CDR3 is 16 amino acids. V gave up 3 bases and J gave up 8 bases, with 17 bases separating them. In DNA form, the CDR3 reads TGTGCCAGCAGCTTCGCAGGGGCCGGTCGTGATTCACCCCTCCACTTT. It translates to CASSFAGAGRDSPLHF.